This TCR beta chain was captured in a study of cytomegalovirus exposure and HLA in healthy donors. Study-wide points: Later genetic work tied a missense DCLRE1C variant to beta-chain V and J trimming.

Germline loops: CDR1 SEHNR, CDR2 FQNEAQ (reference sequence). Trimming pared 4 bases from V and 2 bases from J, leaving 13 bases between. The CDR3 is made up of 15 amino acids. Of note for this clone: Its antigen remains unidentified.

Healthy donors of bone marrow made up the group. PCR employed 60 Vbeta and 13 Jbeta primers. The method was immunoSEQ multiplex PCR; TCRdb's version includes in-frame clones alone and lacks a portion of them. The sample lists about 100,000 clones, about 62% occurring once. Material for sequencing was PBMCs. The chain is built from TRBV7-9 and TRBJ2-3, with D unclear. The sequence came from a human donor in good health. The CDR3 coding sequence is TGTGCCAGCAGCTACAGAATTGGCGACACAGATACGCAGTATTTT. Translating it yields CASSYRIGDTDTQYF.